This T cell receptor (beta chain) was profiled in a study of identical twins. J was trimmed by 5 bases and V by 6 bases; bases with no gene match: 16. Germline V gene data show CDR1 as SEHNR and CDR2 as FQNEAQ (reference sequence). CDR3 length: 17 residues. TCRdb reprocessed the 5' RACE reads via MiXCR and lists one record per CDR3 protein. Of some 730,000 distinct CDR3 sequences detected, around a sixth appear once; the ten largest clones hold around 12%. This sample was shared with a second study, whose subject was T cells expressing NK-cell markers. That work adds: Sorting was restricted to alpha-beta TCR T cells by an anti-gamma-delta TCR antibody in several experiments.

This TCR was recovered from a woman aged 18-35 years in good health. The chain combines TRBV7-9 with TRBJ2-1; 7 nucleotides match TRBD1. The source material was PBMCs. The CDR3 loop reads CASREIGEGGTNNEQFF. CDR3 sequence (DNA): TGTGCCAGCAGGGAAATTGGTGAAGGGGGCACCAACAATGAGCAGTTCTTC.